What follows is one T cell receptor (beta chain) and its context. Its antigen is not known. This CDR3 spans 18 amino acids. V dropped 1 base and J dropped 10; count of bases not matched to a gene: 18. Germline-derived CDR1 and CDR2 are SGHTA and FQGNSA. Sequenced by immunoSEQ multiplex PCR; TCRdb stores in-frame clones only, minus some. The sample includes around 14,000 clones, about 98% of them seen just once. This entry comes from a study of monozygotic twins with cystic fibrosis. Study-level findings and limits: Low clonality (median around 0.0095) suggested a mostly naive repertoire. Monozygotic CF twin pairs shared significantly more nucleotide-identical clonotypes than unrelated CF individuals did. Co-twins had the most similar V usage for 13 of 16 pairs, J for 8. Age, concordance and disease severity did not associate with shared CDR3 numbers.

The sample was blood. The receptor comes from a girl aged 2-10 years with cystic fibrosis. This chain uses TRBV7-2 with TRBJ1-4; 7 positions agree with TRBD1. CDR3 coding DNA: TGTGCCAGCAGCTTAGGAGGGAAACAGGGGACGGGCTTTGGAAAACTGTTTTTT. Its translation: CASSLGGKQGTGFGKLFF.